This TCR beta chain was documented in a study of blood T cell repertoires in COVID-19. Study at large: Researchers got acute and convalescent COVID-19 samples from the United States, Italy and Spain.

Germline V lookup: CDR1 SNHLY, CDR2 FYNNEI. There are 14 residues in the CDR3. Trimming stripped 7 bases from V and 2 bases from J, with 14 bases between. This table comes from immunoSEQ multiplex PCR, and its TCRdb copy is limited to in-frame clones, with some not included. The data contain a few hundred thousand clones, more than 65% of them singletons. Specimen: peripheral blood. This TCR came from a man aged 45-65 years with active or convalescent COVID-19. The chain has TRBV2 and TRBJ2-5; a possible D gene is TRBD2 (5 bases). The CDR3 loop reads CASIPTRDQETQYF. CDR3 DNA: TGTGCCAGCATTCCGACCCGGGATCAAGAGACCCAGTACTTC.